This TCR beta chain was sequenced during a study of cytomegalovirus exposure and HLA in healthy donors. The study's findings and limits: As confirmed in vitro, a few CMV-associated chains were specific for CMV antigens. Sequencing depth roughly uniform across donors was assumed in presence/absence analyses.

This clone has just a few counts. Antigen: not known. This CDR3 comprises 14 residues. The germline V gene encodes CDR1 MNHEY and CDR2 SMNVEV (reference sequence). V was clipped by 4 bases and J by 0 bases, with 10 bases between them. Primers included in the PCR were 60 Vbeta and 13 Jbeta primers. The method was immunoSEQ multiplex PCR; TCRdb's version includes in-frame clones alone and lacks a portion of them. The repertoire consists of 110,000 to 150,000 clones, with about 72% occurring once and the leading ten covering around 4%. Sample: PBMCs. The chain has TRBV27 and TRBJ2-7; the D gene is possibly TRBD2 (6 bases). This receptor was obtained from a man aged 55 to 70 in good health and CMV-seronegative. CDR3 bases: TGTGCCAGCAGTTGGCGGGACGGCTCCTACGAGCAGTACTTC. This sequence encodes CASSWRDGSYEQYF.